These T cell receptor beta chains were read from a single sample in a study of T-cell reconstitution after alpha-beta-depleted transplantation in children. TCRdb called the PCR reads again in MiXCR, with one record for every CDR3 protein. The sample includes approximately 300,000 distinct CDR3 sequences, around 10% of them seen just once. The input for sequencing was PBMCs, taken before TCRalphabeta/CD19-depleted stem cell transplant. Receptors were obtained from a boy less than two years old with acute myeloid leukemia, due to receive a stem cell transplant. Both conserved end residues are part of each CDR3. D genes are given only for firm matches. Size tells how often a clone was seen (once, few, many) or the class of an expanded clone, and some rows leave it out.

j_gene	abundance	v_gene	d_gene	CDR3nt	CDR3aa
TRBJ2-7	NA	TRBV19	NA	TGTGCCAGTAACCCCCGGGCCAGTTACTACGAGCAGTACTTC	CASNPRASYYEQYF
TRBJ2-1	many	TRBV9	TRBD2	TGTGCCAGCAGCTTAAGACCGGGACTAGCGGGATCTCATGAGCAGTTCTTC	CASSLRPGLAGSHEQFF
TRBJ1-2	NA	TRBV24-1	TRBD1	TGTGCCACCAGTGGTGGACAGGGAACTAACTATGGCTACACCTTC	CATSGGQGTNYGYTF
TRBJ1-1	many	TRBV27	NA	TGTGCCAGCAGTCTACCTTCCAACAAAGCTTTCTTT	CASSLPSNKAFF
TRBJ1-2	many	TRBV28	NA	TGTGCCAGCAGTTTACCCTCGGACCGTTCTTTCTATGGCTACACCTTC	CASSLPSDRSFYGYTF
TRBJ2-7	many	TRBV5-1	TRBD1	TGCGCCAGCAGACCCTCCGGGACAGCAACCTACGAGCAGTACTTC	CASRPSGTATYEQYF
TRBJ2-5	many	TRBV12-5	TRBD2	TGTGCTAGTGGCCAAAATCTAGCGGACCAAGAGACCCAGTACTTC	CASGQNLADQETQYF
TRBJ2-1	few	TRBV12-3/TRBV12-4	NA	TGTGCCAGCAGTTTAGAAGGGGGGACCGGGACTACCTACAATGAGCAGTTCTTC	CASSLEGGTGTTYNEQFF
TRBJ1-1	NA	TRBV20-1	NA	TGCAGTGCTCGTAGGAAGAGGGTCGGGAACACTGAAGCTTTCTTT	CSARRKRVGNTEAFF
TRBJ2-1	many	TRBV5-1	TRBD1	TGCGCCAGCAGCTTGGGAGGGGGCTTTGAGCAGTTCTTC	CASSLGGGFEQFF
TRBJ1-5	many	TRBV7-9	NA	TGTGCCAGCAGCTCAACAGGGAGCAATCAGCCCCAGCATTTT	CASSSTGSNQPQHF
TRBJ1-4	few	TRBV6-2/TRBV6-3	TRBD1	TGTGCCAGCAGTTATTATTTCCCGGGACAGGGCTTTATGTCCTACGAAAAACTGTTTTTT	CASSYYFPGQGFMSYEKLFF
TRBJ1-6	many	TRBV6-1	NA	TGTGCCAGCAGTGAAACTCAGGATAATTCACCCCTCCACTTT	CASSETQDNSPLHF
TRBJ1-2	many	TRBV5-1	NA	TGCGCCAGCAGCTTGGGGGCAGGCCGGACTGGCTACACCTTC	CASSLGAGRTGYTF
TRBJ2-3	many	TRBV12-5	TRBD1	TGTGCTAGCGACCGGGACAGTTCCACAGATACGCAGTATTTT	CASDRDSSTDTQYF